This T cell receptor (beta chain) is from a study of cytotoxic CD8 clonotypes in ibrutinib-treated CLL. The germline CDR1 and CDR2 sequences are SGHTA and FQGTGA. The CDR3 sequence is 14 residues long. The V and J ends lost 5 bases and 1 base respectively, with 11 bases between them. The method was immunoSEQ multiplex PCR; TCRdb's version includes in-frame clones alone and lacks a portion of them. The sample has 80,000 to 95,000 clones, about 85% seen once. This clone was counted only a few times. The chain links TRBV7-3 to TRBJ2-5; the D call may be TRBD1 or TRBD2 (5 bases each). The sequence came from a human donor with chronic lymphocytic leukemia. Sample: PBMCs, taken after 12 months of ibrutinib treatment. The CDR3 is CASSANGAQETQYF. CDR3 in DNA: TGTGCCAGCAGCGCAAACGGGGCCCAAGAGACCCAGTACTTC.